This T cell receptor beta chain was sequenced during a study of shared clonotypes between healthy human individuals. Study summary: Per donor, three plates held CD4 naive cells, three held CD4 memory, two held CD8 naive and one held CD8 memory.

This clone showed up just a few times. Replicate PCRs for sorted subsets used 200 ng DNA; this equaled 33,000 or so T cell genomes. The assay was immunoSEQ multiplex PCR, and TCRdb's table has in-frame clones only and misses some. In the table there are approximately 740,000 clones, about 74% of which are singletons. Germline CDR1 reads SGHTS; CDR2 reads YDEGEE. The CDR3 is 15 amino acids. V dropped 0 bases and J dropped 3 bases, with 11 bases sitting between them. The rearrangement uses TRBV5-8 and TRBJ2-3; D may be TRBD1 or TRBD2 (5 bases each). The sequencing input was memory CD4+ T cells sorted from blood. Specified subset: CD45RA-negative fraction. The source of this sequence is a woman aged 25 to 45 in good health. The DNA of the CDR3 is TGTGCCAGCAGCTTGGAGAGGGGTGCAACAGATACGCAGTATTTT. Translation gives CASSLERGATDTQYF.